The present T cell receptor (beta chain) was sequenced within a study of T cells in Graves' hyperthyroidism and ophthalmopathy. On this clonotype: Its specificity is not known.

V shed 2 bases and J shed 5 bases, with 13 bases lying between them. The germline V gene has CDR1 MNHNS and CDR2 SASEGT. This CDR3 region has 15 residues. What was amplified from RNA transcripts were TCR beta CDR3 regions. The TCR CDR3 was amplified in a first-round RT-PCR using the HTBI primer set. TCRdb re-analysed the multiplex PCR reads in MiXCR, keeping a single row per CDR3 protein. The sample carries around 800,000 distinct CDR3 sequences, about two fifths recorded once. Stable hyperthyroidism: no ophthalmopathy progression over 18 months of follow-up. Together with thyroid ultrasound, orbital computed tomography, serum thyroxine and TRAb, clinical symptoms were used for diagnoses. The PBMCs were sourced from fresh peripheral blood (about 10 ml). The study, taken as a whole, reports: Ophthalmopathy was distinguished from stable hyperthyroidism by 13 V-J signatures.

The sequencing input was blood. This clonotype originated in a man younger than 30 with Graves' hyperthyroidism. The rearrangement uses TRBV6-1 and TRBJ1-5, with a weak D call TRBD1 (6 bases). The CDR3 DNA reads TGTGCCAGCAGTGAATTTTCAGGGGTGGATCAGCCCCAGCATTTT. It encodes CASSEFSGVDQPQHF.